This T cell receptor (beta chain) emerged from a study of control samples from healthy donors and cancer patients. Produced via immunoSEQ multiplex PCR; TCRdb's table is partial and in-frame only. The sample lists roughly 88,000 clones; 93% were seen once. This TCR was sampled from a man between 18 and 35 years old in good health. Sequencing was carried out using blood.

CDR3 DNA sequence: TGTGCCAGCAGCCTTGGGACCGGGGGGGATACGCAGTATTTT. Its protein product is CASSLGTGGDTQYF. The chain has TRBV7-9 and TRBJ2-3, with 7 bases lining up with TRBD2. The CDR3 is 14 residues long. V lost 5 bases and J lost 6; bases outside the gene matches: 8. Germline values: CDR1 SEHNR, CDR2 FQNEAQ (reference sequence). The full variable domain, with the rest looked up from reference TRBV7-9 and TRBJ2-3, is DTGVSQNPRHKITKRGQNVTFRCDPISEHNRLYWYRQTLGQGPEFLTYFQNEAQLEKSRLLSDRFSAERPKGSFSTLEIQRTEQGDSAMYLCASSLGTGGDTQYFGPGTRLTVL.